The T cell receptor (beta chain) under discussion was sequenced for a study of shared clonotypes between healthy human individuals. Study-level points and caveats: Sharing across four donors was highest in naive CD4 (around 5%) and lowest in memory CD8 (roughly 0.4%). Against clonotypes common to all four donors, non-shared ones had lower generation probabilities.

Germline CDR1 SGHRS, CDR2 YFSETQ. The V end lost 4 bases, the J end lost 1 base, and 2 bases lay between the germline ends. The CDR3 totals 11 residues. Splitting of CD4+ cells produced CD45RA+ naive and CD45RA-negative memory subsets. TCRdb's copy holds only in-frame clones and misses some; the assay was immunoSEQ multiplex PCR. The sample lists 2 million to 2.5 million clones; under 95% were seen once. Only a few counts were recorded for this clone. The antigen remains undetermined. In the same sample, other DNA sequences code for this CDR3. V and J are TRBV5-1 and TRBJ2-5; no reliable D call. What was sequenced was naive CD4+ T cells from PBMCs. The subset is: CD45RA+ positively selected. This TCR was sampled from a young man in good health. Some clones in this sample may be carry-over from other donors' samples. This chain's CDR3 is CASSVQETQYF. DNA for the CDR3: TGCGCCAGCAGCGTCCAAGAGACCCAGTACTTC.